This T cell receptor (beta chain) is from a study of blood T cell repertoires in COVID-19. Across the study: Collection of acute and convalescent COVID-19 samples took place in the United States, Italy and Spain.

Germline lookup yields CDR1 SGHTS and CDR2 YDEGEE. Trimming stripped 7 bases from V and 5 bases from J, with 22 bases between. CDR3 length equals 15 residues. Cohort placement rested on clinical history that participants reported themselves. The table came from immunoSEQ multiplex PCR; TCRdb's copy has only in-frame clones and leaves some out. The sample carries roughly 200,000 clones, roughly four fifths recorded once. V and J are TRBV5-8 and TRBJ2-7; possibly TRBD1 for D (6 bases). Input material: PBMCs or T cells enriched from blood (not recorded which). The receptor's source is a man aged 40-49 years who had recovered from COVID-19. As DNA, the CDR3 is TGTGCCAGCGCTACTCAAGGACAGCCCGGGAACGAGCAGTACTTC. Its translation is CASATQGQPGNEQYF.